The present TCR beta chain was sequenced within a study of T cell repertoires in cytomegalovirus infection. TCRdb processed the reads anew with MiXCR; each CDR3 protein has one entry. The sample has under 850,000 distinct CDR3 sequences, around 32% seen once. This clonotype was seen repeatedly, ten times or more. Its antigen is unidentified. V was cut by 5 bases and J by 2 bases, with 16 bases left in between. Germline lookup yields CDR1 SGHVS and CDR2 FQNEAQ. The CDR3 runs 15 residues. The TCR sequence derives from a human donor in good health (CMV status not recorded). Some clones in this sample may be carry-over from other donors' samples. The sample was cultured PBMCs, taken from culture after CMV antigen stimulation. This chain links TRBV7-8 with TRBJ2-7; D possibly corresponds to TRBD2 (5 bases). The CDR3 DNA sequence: TGTGCCAGCAGCCAGAGCCCAGCGGAGACCTACGAGCAGTACTTC. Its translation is CASSQSPAETYEQYF.